This T cell receptor beta chain was observed in a study of CD8+ T cells in alopecia areata. Study-wide background: Treated individuals took tofacitinib by mouth, 5 to 10 mg twice daily. Findings and caveats of the study: Especially in alopecia totalis/universalis, lesional scalp showed greater clonality than normal scalp did. In blood and scalp, many expanded lesional clones persisted during tofacitinib. One nonresponder leaves baseline CD8+ expansion's link to response uncertain.

RNA extraction was followed by reverse transcription into cDNA, which acted as the sequencing template. The repertoire was sequenced with immunoSEQ multiplex PCR; TCRdb's copy has only in-frame clones and lacks some. The data contain about 160,000 clones, 65% of them singletons. The germline CDR1 and CDR2 sequences are SGHNT and YYREEE (reference sequence). V lost 4 bases and J lost 11, with 21 bases in between. The CDR3 spans 14 residues. As for treatment: oral pan-JAK inhibitor, 5-10 mg twice daily. Of note for this clone: Its antigen is as yet unknown.

The V call is TRBV5-4, the J call TRBJ1-2; D gene unclear. The TCR was taken from a human donor with alopecia areata. Sequencing used CD4+ T cells sorted from blood, obtained at week 4, from a patient treated with tofacitinib. CDR3 DNA sequence: TGTGCCAGCAGCGAGGTCAACACTTTATGGAGGTACACCTTC. Amino acid sequence: CASSEVNTLWRYTF.